The 4 T cell receptor beta chains below all came from one sample that was sequenced in a study of a mutant IDH1 vaccine in newly diagnosed glioma. Profiling relied on immunoSEQ multiplex PCR, and the TCRdb table lists in-frame clones only, not all of them. The sample contains over 50,000 clones, 80% to 85% of which appear only once. Time point indicated: week 5, during vaccination. Every vaccination contained 300 ug of the mutant IDH1 20-mer peptide and was paired with topical imiquimod. These TCRs are of unknown antigen specificity. Sequencing used PBMCs, obtained from a glioma patient whose treatment included an IDH1 peptide vaccine. The receptors derive from a man aged 25 to 45 with glioma.

This clone was counted between two and nine times. The genes are TRBV30 and TRBJ1-5, with a tentative D call TRBD1 (5 bases). V was clipped by 3 bases and J by 5 bases, with 14 bases between them. The CDR3 runs 14 residues. Germline V gives CDR1 GTSNPN, CDR2 SVGIG (reference sequence). In DNA form, the CDR3 reads TGTGCCTGGAGGTCGAGGGACCCCTATCAGCCCCAGCATTTT. Its protein is CAWRSRDPYQPQHF.

The chain recombines TRBV11-2 with TRBJ1-5; D is possibly TRBD1 (5 bases). Trimming removed 5 bases from V and 7 bases from J, with 21 bases in between. In germline, CDR1 is SGHAT, CDR2 FQNNGV. The CDR3 loop spans 16 amino acids. CDR3 in amino acids: CASSASTGGKGQPQHF. The DNA of the CDR3 is TGTGCCAGCAGCGCCTCGACGGGGGGAAAAGGGCAGCCCCAGCATTTT.

This chain uses TRBV5-1 with TRBJ2-7; D possibly matches TRBD1 or TRBD2 (5 bases each). Germline V gives CDR1 SGHRS, CDR2 YFSETQ. V lost 4 bases to trimming and J lost 2 bases, with 22 bases between them. This CDR3 contains 17 residues. In nucleotides, the CDR3 is TGCGCCAGCAGCAGCCGGTCCGGGGCCGGAATAACCTACGAGCAGTACTTC. It is translated as CASSSRSGAGITYEQYF.

In DNA form, the CDR3 reads TGTGCCAGCAGCACCAAACGGTTCTCCTACAATGAGCAGTTCTTC. Translated: CASSTKRFSYNEQFF. The chain carries TRBV5-6 and TRBJ2-1; D remains ambiguous. The germline V gene has CDR1 SGHDT and CDR2 YYEEEE. The CDR3 loop spans 15 amino acids. V lost 4 bases to trimming and J lost 0 bases, with 11 bases between them.